This T cell receptor (beta chain) was captured in a study of blood T cell repertoires in COVID-19. Background on the study: The samples span acute and convalescent COVID-19 from the United States, Italy and Spain. From T cells, B-cell-depleted T cells, or PBMCs came the material, which was cDNA or gDNA.

The CDR3 length is 13 residues. V lost 0 bases, J lost 2 bases, and 6 bases lay in between. CDR1 SGHRS and CDR2 YFSETQ come from the germline V gene. Original data processing: How many nucleated cells were present was estimated from reference gene primer amplification. Repertoires were generated with immunoSEQ multiplex PCR, while TCRdb's copy carries only in-frame clones and drops some. V, J and clone size are taken as reported in that table, and D and trimming were inferred from the DNA itself. Counted here are over 450,000 clones, less than 90% occurring once; the ten biggest clones make up roughly 8.3%.

The clonotype originates from a woman aged 50 to 65 with COVID-19, enrolled during active disease. The V and J genes are TRBV5-1 and TRBJ2-7; a weak D match, TRBD2 (5 bases). Material for sequencing was peripheral blood. This CDR3 is CASSLDGTYEQYF. CDR3 sequence (DNA): TGCGCCAGCAGCTTGGACGGGACCTACGAGCAGTACTTC.